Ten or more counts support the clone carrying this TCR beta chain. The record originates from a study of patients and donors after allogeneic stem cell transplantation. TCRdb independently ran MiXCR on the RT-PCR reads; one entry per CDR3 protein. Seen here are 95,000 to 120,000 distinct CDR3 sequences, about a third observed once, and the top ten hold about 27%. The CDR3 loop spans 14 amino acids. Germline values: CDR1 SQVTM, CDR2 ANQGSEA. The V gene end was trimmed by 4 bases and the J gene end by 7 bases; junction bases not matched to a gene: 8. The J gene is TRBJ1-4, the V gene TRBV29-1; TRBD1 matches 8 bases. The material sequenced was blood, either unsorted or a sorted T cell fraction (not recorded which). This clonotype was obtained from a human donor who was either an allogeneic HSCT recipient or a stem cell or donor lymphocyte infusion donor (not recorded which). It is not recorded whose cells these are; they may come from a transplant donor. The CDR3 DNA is TGCAGCGTTGGCACGGGACAGGTCCCTGAAAAACTGTTTTTT. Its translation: CSVGTGQVPEKLFF.